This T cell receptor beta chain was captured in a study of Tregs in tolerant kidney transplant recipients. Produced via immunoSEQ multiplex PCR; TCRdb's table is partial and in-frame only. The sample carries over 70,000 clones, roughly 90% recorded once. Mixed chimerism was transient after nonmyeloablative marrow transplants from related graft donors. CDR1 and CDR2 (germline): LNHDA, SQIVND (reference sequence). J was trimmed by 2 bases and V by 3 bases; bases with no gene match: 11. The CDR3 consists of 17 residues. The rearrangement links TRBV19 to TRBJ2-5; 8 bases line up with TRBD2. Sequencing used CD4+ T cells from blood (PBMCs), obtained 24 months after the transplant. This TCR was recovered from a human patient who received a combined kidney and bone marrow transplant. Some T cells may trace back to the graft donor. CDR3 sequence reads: CASSIPSLAGSQETQYF. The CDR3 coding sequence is TGTGCCAGTAGTATCCCTTCTCTAGCGGGCTCTCAAGAGACCCAGTACTTC. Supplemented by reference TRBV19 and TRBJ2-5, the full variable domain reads DGGITQSPKYLFRKEGQNVTLSCEQNLNHDAMYWYRQDPGQGLRLIYYSQIVNDFQKGDIAEGYSVSREKKESFPLTVTSAQKNPTAFYLCASSIPSLAGSQETQYFGPGTRLLVL.